This T cell receptor beta chain was documented in a study of T cells in Graves' hyperthyroidism and ophthalmopathy. Overall study results and limits: Most thyroid clonotypes that were expanded above 0.001 also turned up in blood.

There are many counts of this clonotype. Its specificity is not known. RNA transcripts yielded amplified TCR beta CDR3 regions. A set of HTBI primers served as the primers for a first-round RT-PCR of the TCR CDR3. TCRdb recomputed calls from the multiplex PCR reads with MiXCR, one row per CDR3 protein. Of roughly 300,000 distinct CDR3 sequences listed, around a quarter are singletons. The specimen was blood. The source of this sequence is a man in his forties or fifties with Graves' hyperthyroidism that later progressed to Graves' ophthalmopathy.

CDR3 amino acids: CASSLAGLAGVYEQYF. CDR3 nucleotides: TGTGCCAGCAGTTTAGCGGGGCTAGCGGGAGTATACGAGCAGTACTTC. This chain connects TRBV12-3 or TRBV12-4 to TRBJ2-7, with 10 bases matching TRBD2. This CDR3 contains 16 residues. V shed 0 bases and J 4 bases; nucleotides not matched to a gene: 6.